This is a list of T cell receptor beta chains from one sample in a study of shared T cell receptors in the human thymus. Data came from immunoSEQ multiplex PCR; TCRdb stores just in-frame clones and leaves some out. Among about 380,000 clones listed, 95% were seen once. Sample: thymocytes. The receptors were gathered from a human donor. The CDR3 runs from the conserved cysteine through the conserved F or W. The D gene is left open where the match is weak. The listing skips clone size in some rows; elsewhere it reads once, few, many or a size class.

V	size	D	J	length	CDR3	DNA
TRBV18	once	TRBD2	TRBJ2-2	19	CASSPLLAELPANTGELFF	TGTGCCAGCTCACCACTACTAGCGGAGCTACCCGCGAACACCGGGGAGCTGTTTTTT
TRBV28	NA	NA	TRBJ1-4	18	CASSLLPPRELFNEKLFF	TGTGCCAGCAGTTTATTACCACCTCGGGAACTCTTTAATGAAAAACTGTTTTTT
TRBV9	once	TRBD1	TRBJ1-2	15	CASSDTGASNYGYTF	TGTGCCAGCAGTGACACAGGGGCCTCTAACTATGGCTACACCTTC
TRBV5-5	NA	NA	TRBJ1-2	18	CGSSFMSSGGQTFYGYTF	TGTGGCAGCAGCTTTATGTCATCGGGCGGACAGACCTTCTATGGCTACACCTTC
TRBV4-2	NA	NA	TRBJ2-3	12	CASSQGQDTQYF	TGTGCCAGCAGCCAGGGCCAAGATACGCAGTATTTT
TRBV6-5	NA	NA	TRBJ1-1	14	CASSYSDYSVVAFF	TGTGCCAGCAGTTACAGTGATTACTCGGTGGTAGCTTTCTTT
TRBV27	once	NA	TRBJ1-2	13	CASNPGPGDGYTF	TGTGCCAGCAACCCGGGTCCTGGGGATGGCTACACCTTC
TRBV27	NA	TRBD1	TRBJ1-2	14	CASSSTRTGGGYTF	TGTGCCAGCAGTTCCACTCGGACAGGGGGCGGCTACACCTTC
TRBV5-6	NA	TRBD2	TRBJ2-1	14	CASRVRGGPGGQFF	TGTGCCAGCAGGGTAAGGGGAGGGCCCGGGGGGCAGTTCTTC
TRBV7-9	NA	NA	TRBJ1-5	14	CASSAGTQNQPQHF	TGTGCCAGCAGCGCTGGGACTCAAAATCAGCCCCAGCATTTT
TRBV23-1	once	NA	TRBJ2-4	14	CASTIRVPKNIQYF	TGCGCCAGCACTATCAGGGTTCCCAAAAACATTCAGTACTTC
TRBV27	NA	TRBD2	TRBJ2-2	20	CASRRLGLAGVRGLTGELFF	TGTGCCAGCAGAAGGTTGGGACTAGCGGGAGTGAGGGGGCTTACCGGGGAGCTGTTTTTT
TRBV7-9	NA	NA	TRBJ1-6	13	CASTREPASPLHF	TGTGCCAGCACCCGAGAGCCAGCTTCACCCCTCCACTTT
TRBV10-1	NA	TRBD2	TRBJ2-1	17	CASSQHPGLAGGGEQFF	TGCGCCAGCAGTCAACACCCCGGACTAGCGGGGGGGGGTGAGCAGTTCTTC
TRBV10-1	NA	TRBD1	TRBJ2-2	16	CASSEYGDRVTGELFF	TGCGCCAGCAGTGAATACGGGGACAGGGTCACCGGGGAGCTGTTTTTT
TRBV28	NA	TRBD1	TRBJ1-2	18	CASSLDRTGGRVNYGYTF	TGTGCCAGCAGTTTAGATCGGACAGGGGGCCGTGTTAACTATGGCTACACCTTC
TRBV10-1	once	TRBD2	TRBJ2-7	13	CASSESTSDEQYF	TGCGCCAGCAGTGAGTCCACTAGCGACGAGCAGTACTTC
TRBV6-4	NA	NA	TRBJ2-2	14	CASRGGLHTGELFF	TGTGCCAGCAGGGGTGGACTACACACCGGGGAGCTGTTTTTT
TRBV5-4	NA	NA	TRBJ2-5	15	CASSPSRVWKETQYF	TGTGCCAGCAGCCCCAGCAGGGTCTGGAAAGAGACCCAGTACTTC
TRBV10-1	NA	NA	TRBJ1-1	16	CASSENTHSMNTEAFF	TGCGCCAGCAGTGAGAACACCCATAGCATGAACACTGAAGCTTTCTTT
TRBV30	NA	NA	TRBJ1-2	12	CAHLKGLDGYTF	TGTGCTCATTTAAAGGGGTTGGATGGCTACACCTTC
TRBV21-1	few	NA	TRBJ2-5	14	CASSKLRQGQTQYF	TGTGCCAGCAGCAAATTAAGACAGGGTCAGACCCAGTACTTC
TRBV27	NA	TRBD1	TRBJ2-2	16	CASSLTDRASTGELFF	TGTGCCAGCAGTTTAACGGACAGGGCGAGCACCGGGGAGCTGTTTTTT
TRBV18	NA	TRBD1	TRBJ1-1	16	CASSPDLIQGGTEAFF	TGTGCCAGCTCACCAGATTTGATACAGGGGGGTACTGAAGCTTTCTTT
TRBV15	NA	NA	TRBJ2-7	14	CATSRVGTEYEQYF	TGTGCCACCAGCAGAGTTGGTACAGAATACGAGCAGTACTTC
TRBV10-1	NA	TRBD1	TRBJ2-7	15	CASSAGQGMSGEQYF	TGCGCCAGCAGTGCGGGACAGGGAATGTCCGGCGAGCAGTACTTC
TRBV5-6	NA	NA	TRBJ2-3	13	CASSFGSTDTQYF	TGTGCCAGCAGCTTCGGTAGCACAGATACGCAGTATTTT
TRBV7-6	NA	NA	TRBJ2-7	13	CASRGPKDYEQYF	TGTGCCAGCCGGGGGCCGAAGGACTACGAGCAGTACTTC
TRBV30	NA	TRBD1	TRBJ2-7	13	CAWGGQGNNEQYF	TGTGCCTGGGGGGGACAGGGGAACAACGAGCAGTACTTC
TRBV21-1	NA	NA	TRBJ1-2	11	CASRGRLGYTF	TGTGCCAGCCGAGGAAGGCTGGGCTACACCTTC
TRBV5-4	NA	TRBD2	TRBJ2-5	15	CASISDSGGQETQYF	TGTGCCAGCATTTCGGATAGCGGGGGACAAGAGACCCAGTACTTC
TRBV18	NA	NA	TRBJ2-3	12	CASSRPPDTQYF	TGTGCCAGCTCTCGCCCCCCAGATACGCAGTATTTT
TRBV2	once	NA	TRBJ2-5	13	CASNPGFQGTQYF	TGTGCCAGCAATCCGGGCTTCCAGGGGACCCAGTACTTC
TRBV2	NA	NA	TRBJ1-1	12	CASRVENTEAFF	TGTGCCAGCAGGGTCGAGAACACTGAAGCTTTCTTT
TRBV2	NA	NA	TRBJ1-1	16	CASSAGSWASNTEAFF	TGTGCCAGCAGTGCAGGGTCCTGGGCGTCGAACACTGAAGCTTTCTTT
TRBV21-1	NA	NA	TRBJ2-1	18	CASRGGRALAEGHNEQFF	TGTGCCAGCAGGGGGGGCCGTGCTCTGGCAGAGGGCCACAATGAGCAGTTCTTC
TRBV5-1	NA	NA	TRBJ2-7	16	CASSTSRDPTLEEQYF	TGCGCCAGCAGCACCTCCCGGGACCCCACCCTGGAAGAGCAGTACTTC
TRBV6-1	once	NA	TRBJ1-1	15	CASSESLYSDTEAFF	TGTGCCAGCAGTGAATCCCTTTATTCGGACACTGAAGCTTTCTTT
TRBV27	once	TRBD1	TRBJ1-3	19	CASSLSPFRTGGVLNTIYF	TGTGCCAGCAGTTTATCCCCCTTCCGGACAGGGGGAGTTCTGAACACCATATATTTT
TRBV28	NA	NA	TRBJ1-2	17	CASSFLGGGPSNYGYTF	TGTGCCAGCAGTTTCCTCGGGGGCGGCCCTTCCAACTATGGCTACACCTTC
TRBV5-1	NA	TRBD2	TRBJ2-3	17	CASSPWTSGSGTDTQYF	TGCGCCAGCAGCCCTTGGACTAGCGGGAGTGGCACAGATACGCAGTATTTT
TRBV12-5	NA	NA	TRBJ2-1	12	CASGLKATGLFF	TGTGCTAGTGGTTTGAAGGCGACGGGTCTGTTCTTC
TRBV5-1	NA	NA	TRBJ1-2	16	CASSLVPGAPVYGYTF	TGCGCCAGCAGCTTGGTTCCGGGGGCGCCGGTGTATGGCTACACCTTC
TRBV30	NA	NA	TRBJ1-1	14	CAWSLIPGDPEAFF	TGTGCCTGGAGTCTGATCCCCGGGGACCCTGAAGCTTTCTTT
TRBV18	NA	NA	TRBJ1-3	15	CASSPPSHSGNTIYF	TGTGCCAGCTCACCACCGAGCCACTCTGGAAACACCATATATTTT
TRBV7-2	NA	NA	TRBJ2-5	14	CASSLASAQETQYF	TGTGCCAGCAGCTTAGCGAGCGCCCAAGAGACCCAGTACTTC
TRBV2	NA	TRBD2	TRBJ2-3	18	CASSEEERGLAHTDTQYF	TGTGCCAGCAGTGAAGAGGAAAGAGGACTAGCTCACACAGATACGCAGTATTTT